The clone carrying this T cell receptor beta chain has more than one count but fewer than ten. Its antigen is not identified. The run of the v3.0 immunoSEQ assay was at survey level. The table came from immunoSEQ multiplex PCR; TCRdb's copy has only in-frame clones and leaves some out. The data hold 27,000 or so clones, with approximately 78% observed a single time. This sample stems from a study of long-term antiretroviral therapy in people with HIV. Trimming removed 0 bases from V and 2 bases from J; junction bases left unmatched: 2. CDR3 length: 15 residues. Looked up from germline, CDR1 is SGHKS and CDR2 is YYEKEE (reference sequence). General study points: Following ART, diversity rose but still fell short of transplant donor controls. Data on ART adherence, viral resistance or therapy changes were unavailable.

The chain has TRBV5-5 and TRBJ2-3; 8 positions match TRBD1. The sample here was unsorted PBMCs, taken 2.9 years after starting antiretroviral therapy. This TCR was sampled from a man over 45 with HIV. The CDR3 DNA reads as TGTGCCAGCAGCTTGGTGGACAGGGTCACAGATACGCAGTATTTT. Protein sequence: CASSLVDRVTDTQYF.